This is a list of T cell receptor beta chains from one sample in a study of Graves' ophthalmopathy and Graves' hyperthyroidism. TCRdb processed the multiplex PCR reads anew with MiXCR; each CDR3 protein has one entry. The top ten clones hold about 26% of a sample with about 39,000 distinct CDR3 sequences, about half of them seen once. Sequences were obtained from peripheral blood. These receptor sequences come from an adult woman with stable Graves' hyperthyroidism. Both conserved end residues are part of each CDR3. A D gene is named only where the DNA matches it firmly. Rows give clone size only sometimes, using once, few, many, or a class for an expanded clone.

d_gene: NA; v_gene: TRBV4-1; j_gene: TRBJ2-2; abundance: many; len: 18; CDR3aa: CASSQGSSWQTYTGELFF; CDR3nt: TGCGCCAGCAGCCAAGGAAGTTCGTGGCAGACTTACACCGGGGAGCTGTTTTTT
d_gene: TRBD1; v_gene: TRBV9; j_gene: TRBJ1-1; abundance: many; len: 14; CDR3aa: CASSVEGGHTEAFF; CDR3nt: TGTGCCAGCAGCGTAGAAGGGGGCCACACTGAAGCTTTCTTT
d_gene: NA; v_gene: TRBV7-2; j_gene: TRBJ2-7; abundance: NA; len: 19; CDR3aa: CASSFYICSARGETYEQYF; CDR3nt: NA
d_gene: TRBD2; v_gene: TRBV20-1; j_gene: TRBJ2-5; abundance: NA; len: 16; CDR3aa: CSATRTSGRAVETQYF; CDR3nt: TGCAGTGCTACCCGGACTAGCGGGAGGGCCGTAGAGACCCAGTACTTC
d_gene: NA; v_gene: TRBV30; j_gene: TRBJ1-4; abundance: NA; len: 12; CDR3aa: CAWAETNEKLFF; CDR3nt: TGTGCCTGGGCAGAAACAAATGAAAAACTGTTTTTT
d_gene: NA; v_gene: TRBV19; j_gene: TRBJ2-2; abundance: many; len: 12; CDR3aa: CASTRNTGELFF; CDR3nt: TGTGCCAGTACGAGGAACACCGGGGAGCTGTTTTTT
d_gene: TRBD1; v_gene: TRBV4-1; j_gene: TRBJ2-7; abundance: many; len: 17; CDR3aa: CASSQGSGATGRNEQYF; CDR3nt: TGCGCCAGCAGCCAAGGGTCCGGGGCGACAGGGCGGAACGAGCAGTACTTC
d_gene: NA; v_gene: TRBV11-2; j_gene: TRBJ2-6; abundance: few; len: 14; CDR3aa: CASSLEAGANVLTF; CDR3nt: TGTGCCAGCAGCTTAGAGGCGGGGGCCAACGTCCTGACTTTC
d_gene: TRBD2; v_gene: TRBV7-6; j_gene: TRBJ2-7; abundance: NA; len: 16; CDR3aa: CASSLATSGRSYEQYF; CDR3nt: TGTGCCAGCAGCTTAGCGACTAGCGGGAGGTCCTACGAGCAGTACTTC
d_gene: TRBD1; v_gene: TRBV29-1; j_gene: TRBJ1-2; abundance: NA; len: 13; CDR3aa: CSVADRIGYGYTF; CDR3nt: TGCAGCGTCGCGGACAGGATCGGCTATGGCTACACCTTC
d_gene: TRBD1; v_gene: TRBV29-1; j_gene: TRBJ1-1; abundance: NA; len: 13; CDR3aa: CSGPGTANTEAFF; CDR3nt: TGCAGCGGCCCGGGGACAGCGAACACTGAAGCTTTCTTT
d_gene: NA; v_gene: TRBV12-3/TRBV12-4; j_gene: TRBJ1-2; abundance: NA; len: 16; CDR3aa: CASSRLSRGVNYGYAF; CDR3nt: TGTGCCAGCAGTCGACTATCCCGCGGGGTTAACTATGGCTACGCCTTC
d_gene: TRBD2; v_gene: TRBV5-1; j_gene: TRBJ2-7; abundance: NA; len: 17; CDR3aa: CASSLYPTSGSRYEQYF; CDR3nt: TGCGCCAGCAGCCTATATCCGACTAGCGGGAGCAGGTACGAGCAGTACTTC
d_gene: NA; v_gene: TRBV28; j_gene: TRBJ2-7; abundance: many; len: 11; CDR3aa: CASSLIYEQYF; CDR3nt: TGTGCCAGCAGTTTAATCTACGAGCAGTACTTC
d_gene: TRBD1; v_gene: TRBV4-3; j_gene: TRBJ1-4; abundance: NA; len: 19; CDR3aa: CASSQDQGTGGATNEKLFF; CDR3nt: TGCGCCAGCAGTCAAGATCAGGGGACAGGGGGCGCAACTAATGAAAAACTGTTTTTT
d_gene: TRBD1; v_gene: TRBV5-6; j_gene: TRBJ2-5; abundance: many; len: 18; CDR3aa: CASSSWIDRGFALETQYF; CDR3nt: TGTGCCAGCAGCTCTTGGATTGACAGGGGTTTCGCTTTAGAGACCCAGTACTTC
d_gene: NA; v_gene: TRBV7-8; j_gene: TRBJ2-5; abundance: NA; len: 14; CDR3aa: CASSFNEIQETQYF; CDR3nt: TGTGCCAGCAGCTTCAACGAGATTCAAGAGACCCAGTACTTC
d_gene: NA; v_gene: TRBV5-5; j_gene: TRBJ1-1; abundance: NA; len: 13; CDR3aa: CASSDTPNTEAFF; CDR3nt: TGCGCCAGCAGTGATACCCCGAACACTGAAGCTTTCTTT
d_gene: TRBD2; v_gene: TRBV27; j_gene: TRBJ2-7; abundance: many; len: 14; CDR3aa: CASSPLAGVGEQYF; CDR3nt: TGTGCCAGCAGCCCTCTAGCGGGAGTTGGAGAGCAGTACTTC
d_gene: NA; v_gene: TRBV20-1; j_gene: TRBJ1-4; abundance: many; len: 14; CDR3aa: CSASRRAGNEKLFF; CDR3nt: TGCAGTGCTAGTCGGCGGGCGGGAAATGAAAAACTGTTTTTT
d_gene: TRBD2; v_gene: TRBV20-1; j_gene: TRBJ2-7; abundance: NA; len: 16; CDR3aa: CSARAMTSGASYEQYF; CDR3nt: TGCAGTGCTAGAGCCATGACTAGCGGGGCATCCTACGAGCAGTACTTC
d_gene: NA; v_gene: TRBV2; j_gene: TRBJ2-5; abundance: NA; len: 11; CDR3aa: CASSYRETQYF; CDR3nt: TGTGCCAGCAGTTACAGGGAGACCCAGTACTTC
d_gene: TRBD2; v_gene: TRBV9; j_gene: TRBJ2-2; abundance: many; len: 16; CDR3aa: CASSVSSGMVDGELFF; CDR3nt: TGTGCCAGCAGCGTTTCTAGCGGGATGGTGGACGGGGAGCTGTTTTTT
d_gene: NA; v_gene: TRBV2; j_gene: TRBJ1-5; abundance: many; len: 17; CDR3aa: CASLKAPGTYSNQPQHF; CDR3nt: TGTGCCAGCTTAAAGGCCCCCGGGACGTATAGCAATCAGCCCCAGCATTTT